These T cell receptor beta chains were read from a single sample in a study of T cells in pancreatic ductal adenocarcinoma. Profiling relied on immunoSEQ multiplex PCR, and the TCRdb table lists in-frame clones only, not all of them. The table has roughly 100,000 clones, about 95% seen once. Sample: PBMCs. All receptors come from a human donor with pancreatic ductal adenocarcinoma. Both conserved end residues are part of each CDR3. D genes are given only for firm matches. Clone size is given for some rows only: seen once, a few or many times, or a class if the clone is expanded.

abundance,d_gene,j_gene,v_gene,CDR3nt,CDR3aa
NA,NA,TRBJ2-7,TRBV5-6,TGTGCCAGCAGCTTGGGACAGGACTACGAGCAGTACTTC,CASSLGQDYEQYF
NA,TRBD1,TRBJ1-4,TRBV15,TGTGCCACCAGCTCGACAGGGATCGGTGAAAAACTGTTTTTT,CATSSTGIGEKLFF
NA,NA,TRBJ2-1,TRBV27,TGTGCCAGCAGTTTAGCCAGCTCCTACAATGAGCAGTTCTTC,CASSLASSYNEQFF
once,NA,TRBJ2-5,TRBV29-1,TGCAGCGTTGTGTGGAGGGAAGTTGAGACCCAGTACTTC,CSVVWREVETQYF
NA,NA,TRBJ2-3,TRBV7-8,TGTGCCAGCAGCTTAATATACAGGGCTGCAGATACGCAGTATTTT,CASSLIYRAADTQYF
NA,NA,TRBJ2-7,TRBV10-2,TGCGCCAGCAGTGAAAGCGCCCGCTTCTACGAGCAGTACTTC,CASSESARFYEQYF
NA,NA,TRBJ2-7,TRBV6-5,TGTGCCAGCAGTTCATTCTCCTACGAGCAGTACTTC,CASSSFSYEQYF
NA,NA,TRBJ2-7,TRBV30,TGTGCCTCGGCACAGGGCTACGAGCAGTACTTC,CASAQGYEQYF
NA,TRBD1,TRBJ2-1,TRBV11-2,TGTGCCAGCAGCTCCACCCCGGGACAGGGTAGGAATGAGCAGTTCTTC,CASSSTPGQGRNEQFF
NA,NA,TRBJ2-5,TRBV7-3,TGTGCCAGCAGCCCTGGGGCCCGAAGCCTCACAGAGACCCAGTACTTC,CASSPGARSLTETQYF
NA,NA,TRBJ2-2,TRBV18,TGTGCCAGCTCACCCCACCGGATAACCAGCGGTTTAAACACCGGGGAGCTGTTTTTT,CASSPHRITSGLNTGELFF
NA,TRBD1,TRBJ2-2,TRBV11-3,TGTGCCAGCAGCCGCGGACAGGGAGGCACCGGGGAGCTGTTTTTT,CASSRGQGGTGELFF
once,TRBD2,TRBJ2-7,TRBV4-2,TGTGCCAGCAGCCAAGATCTCCTAGCGGGATTAGAGCAGTACTTC,CASSQDLLAGLEQYF
NA,NA,TRBJ2-2,TRBV4-2,TGTGCCAGCAGCCAAGACGGAAGCGGGCTTACCGGGGAGCTGTTTTTT,CASSQDGSGLTGELFF
NA,NA,TRBJ1-3,TRBV10-3,TGTGCCATCGGGAGCTCTGGAAACACCATATATTTT,CAIGSSGNTIYF
NA,NA,TRBJ2-1,TRBV6-5,TGTGCCAGCAGTTCTCACTCACTAGAGAATGAGCAGTTCTTC,CASSSHSLENEQFF
NA,TRBD2,TRBJ2-3,TRBV25-1,TGTGCCAGCAGTGAGGTCGGGGGGGGCACAGATACGCAGTATTTT,CASSEVGGGTDTQYF
few,NA,TRBJ1-1,TRBV7-8,TGTGCCAGCAGCTTAGCCCCGCCGGTTACTGAAGCTTTCTTT,CASSLAPPVTEAFF
NA,TRBD2,TRBJ2-7,TRBV5-6,TGTGCCAGCAGCTTGATTACGGGAGGGCCCCTCGAGCAGTACTTC,CASSLITGGPLEQYF
NA,NA,TRBJ2-3,TRBV18,TGTGCCAGCTCACCAGGGAGGAACACAGATACGCAGTATTTT,CASSPGRNTDTQYF
NA,TRBD1,TRBJ2-3,TRBV2,TGTGCCAGCAGTGTACCGGGACAGGGGACAGATACGCAGTATTTT,CASSVPGQGTDTQYF
NA,TRBD2,TRBJ2-5,TRBV7-9,TGTGCCAGCAGCGGGGGTACCACTAGCGGTCAAGAGACCCAGTACTTC,CASSGGTTSGQETQYF
NA,TRBD2,TRBJ2-1,TRBV7-3,TGTGCCAGCAGCCCTACGGGGGGCAATGAGCAGTTCTTC,CASSPTGGNEQFF
NA,NA,TRBJ2-3,TRBV6-1,TGTGCCAGCAGTGAGCTTACTTCCACAGATACGCAGTATTTT,CASSELTSTDTQYF
NA,TRBD1,TRBJ2-7,TRBV28,TGTGCCAGCAGCTCCGGGACAGCCTCCTACGAGCAGTACTTC,CASSSGTASYEQYF
NA,TRBD2,TRBJ2-2,TRBV10-1,TGCGCCAGCCAACTAGCGGGAGGATCCGGGGAGCTGTTTTTT,CASQLAGGSGELFF
NA,TRBD1,TRBJ1-4,TRBV5-1,TGCGCCAGCAGCCTCGGACAGGGGCTAGCTAATGAAAAACTGTTTTTT,CASSLGQGLANEKLFF
NA,TRBD2,TRBJ2-4,TRBV7-3,TGTGCCAGCAGCTTAAGACTAGCGGTAGCCAAAAACATTCAGTACTTC,CASSLRLAVAKNIQYF
NA,TRBD2,TRBJ2-1,TRBV10-1,TGCGCCAGCAGTGAAGGGCGGGAGTCCGATGAGCAGTTCTTC,CASSEGRESDEQFF
once,TRBD1,TRBJ2-2,TRBV18,TGTGCCAGCTCGACAGGGGGCTTCACCGGGGAGCTGTTTTTT,CASSTGGFTGELFF
NA,NA,TRBJ2-3,TRBV7-3,TGTGCCAGCAGCCCACAGGGAGGGGGAGGGGGCACAGATACGCAGTATTTT,CASSPQGGGGGTDTQYF
NA,TRBD2,TRBJ2-7,TRBV28,TGTGCCAGCAGAACGGGGGGGGACTCCTACGAGCAGTACTTC,CASRTGGDSYEQYF
NA,NA,TRBJ2-7,TRBV27,TGTGCCAGCAGGGTTGGGAGGGAGCAGTACTTC,CASRVGREQYF
NA,TRBD2,TRBJ2-1,TRBV19,TGTGCCAGTGAGGAGGGAGGGCGAGCCTACAATGAGCAGTTCTTC,CASEEGGRAYNEQFF
NA,NA,TRBJ1-2,TRBV7-8,TGTGCCAGCAGCCCCACGGGTTATGGCTACACCTTC,CASSPTGYGYTF
NA,TRBD2,TRBJ2-5,TRBV9,TGTGCCAGCAGCGTAGGGGGCCTAGCGGGAGGGCAAGAGACCCAGTACTTC,CASSVGGLAGGQETQYF
NA,TRBD1,TRBJ2-7,TRBV29-1,TGCAGCGTTCAAGGAGGACAGGGGAAGGGCGAGCAGTACTTC,CSVQGGQGKGEQYF
NA,TRBD2,TRBJ2-7,TRBV5-4,TGTGCCAGCAGCCAAACTAGCGGGAGTGAGTACGAGCAGTACTTC,CASSQTSGSEYEQYF
NA,NA,TRBJ1-1,TRBV18,TGTGCCAGCTCACCTTTACCGCTCACCTCCTCCCAGGTGAGAGCTTTCTTT,CASSPLPLTSSQVRAFF
NA,NA,TRBJ2-7,TRBV9,TGTGCCAGCAGCGACGGGGACTCATACGAGCAGTACTTC,CASSDGDSYEQYF
NA,NA,TRBJ2-5,TRBV18,TGTGCCAGCTCACCGGACAGCGCGGAGACCCAGTACTTC,CASSPDSAETQYF
NA,NA,TRBJ1-2,TRBV30,TGTGCCTGGAGTAGAGGGTATGATGGCTACACCTTC,CAWSRGYDGYTF
NA,NA,TRBJ2-1,TRBV11-2,TGTGCCAGCAGCTTAGGGCTTCTCTCCTACAATGAGCAGTTCTTC,CASSLGLLSYNEQFF
once,TRBD2,TRBJ2-3,TRBV2,TGTGCCAGCGGACTAGCGGGGATCACAGATACGCAGTATTTT,CASGLAGITDTQYF
NA,NA,TRBJ2-1,TRBV25-1,TGTGCCAGCAGTGAGGCAAAGGGGGTAAGCTCCTACAATGAGCAGTTCTTC,CASSEAKGVSSYNEQFF
NA,NA,TRBJ2-7,TRBV10-3,TGTGCCATCAGCAGTCGGGGAAGAACCTACGAGCAGTACTTC,CAISSRGRTYEQYF
NA,TRBD2,TRBJ2-3,TRBV7-6,TGTGCCAGCAGCCCACGGACTAGCGGAAACACAGATACGCAGTATTTT,CASSPRTSGNTDTQYF
NA,NA,TRBJ2-2,TRBV4-1,TGCGCCAGCAGGTACGAGCAACAGGGCGACACCGGGGAGCTGTTTTTT,CASRYEQQGDTGELFF
NA,TRBD1,TRBJ2-7,TRBV7-2,TGTGCCAGCAGCTTAGCATCAGGGGGCTCCTACGAGCAGTACTTC,CASSLASGGSYEQYF
NA,TRBD1,TRBJ2-1,TRBV6-6,TGTGCCAGCTCTTCCCCGGGACAGGAGCAGTTCTTC,CASSSPGQEQFF
NA,NA,TRBJ2-3,TRBV5-1,TGCGCCAGCAGCTTGGTCCCGGGGAGCACAGATACGCAGTATTTT,CASSLVPGSTDTQYF
NA,NA,TRBJ2-7,TRBV5-6,TGTGCCAGCAGCTTGGGGCTCGAGCAGTACTTC,CASSLGLEQYF
NA,TRBD2,TRBJ2-7,TRBV11-2,TGTGCCAGCAGCTTAGGGCTAGCGGGTTCCTACGAGCAGTACTTC,CASSLGLAGSYEQYF
NA,TRBD2,TRBJ2-7,TRBV9,TGTGCCAGCAGCGTAGGGTCTAGCGGAGCCTACGAGCAGTACTTC,CASSVGSSGAYEQYF